Listed here are 19 T cell receptor beta chains from one sample, sequenced in a study of T cells in Graves' hyperthyroidism and ophthalmopathy. From RNA transcripts, TCR beta CDR3 regions were amplified. The HTBI set primed first-round TCR CDR3 RT-PCR. From the multiplex PCR reads, TCRdb called clonotypes with MiXCR, one entry per CDR3 protein. The sample lists 700,000 to 850,000 distinct CDR3 sequences, roughly a third occurring once. The specimen sequenced was blood. Receptors were obtained from a woman in her 40s with Graves' hyperthyroidism.

This clonotype was observed many times. The V call is TRBV29-1, the J call TRBJ2-7; TRBD2 might be the D (5 bases). V lost 5 bases and J 0 bases, leaving 14 bases between the germline ends. The CDR3 is 14 amino acids. Germline V gene lookup returns CDR1 SQVTM and CDR2 ANQGSEA. This CDR3 reads CSVPTPGNSYEQYF. As DNA, the CDR3 is TGCAGCGTTCCCACTCCGGGGAACTCCTACGAGCAGTACTTC.

V and J are TRBV20-1 and TRBJ2-7; tentatively, D is TRBD1 or TRBD2 (7 bases each). This CDR3 contains 15 residues. Trimming left V 7 bases short and J 2 bases short, with 21 bases between. Germline loops: CDR1 DFQATT, CDR2 SNEGSKA (reference sequence). The CDR3 loop reads CSGVRRGGNTYEQYF. The CDR3 bases are TGCAGTGGTGTACGCAGGGGGGGGAATACCTACGAGCAGTACTTC.

This clonotype was counted between two and nine times. The chain joins TRBV10-3 to TRBJ1-3, with 10 bases that match TRBD1. After removal of 2 bases from V and 3 bases from J, the junction contained 4 bases not matched to a gene. The CDR3 spans 16 residues. The germline gives CDR1 ENHRY, CDR2 SYGVKD. This CDR3 is CAISEIGTGDGNTIYF. The CDR3 coding sequence is TGTGCCATCAGTGAGATCGGGACAGGGGATGGAAACACCATATATTTT.

This clonotype was recorded many times. V and J are TRBV7-9 and TRBJ2-2; D gene uncertain. Trimming took 3 bases from V and 4 from J, leaving 12 bases between them. This CDR3 is built from 15 residues. Per the germline V gene, CDR1 is SEHNR and CDR2 is FQNEAQ (reference sequence). The CDR3 loop reads CASSFPTGSTGELFF. The CDR3 bases are TGTGCCAGCAGCTTCCCGACTGGATCCACCGGGGAGCTGTTTTTT.

With respect to this clonotype: This may arise from a read error, as a much more abundant clone is one base away. The chain carries TRBV12-3 or TRBV12-4 and TRBJ1-1; D may be TRBD1 (5 bases). V lost 6 bases to trimming and J lost 1 base, with 9 bases between them. The CDR3 has 13 amino acids. The CDR3 coding sequence is TGTGCCAGCAGGGGACGGACGAACACTGAAGCTTTCTTT. It encodes CASRGRTNTEAFF.

The genes are TRBV9 and TRBJ1-1, with TRBD1 as a possible D gene (5 bases). From germline, CDR1 is SGDLS and CDR2 YYNGEE. The CDR3 has 15 amino acids. The V and J ends lost 1 base and 3 bases respectively, with 13 bases between them. The CDR3 DNA is TGTGCCAGCAGCGTATTGGGGGAGAAGTACACTGAAGCTTTCTTT. Protein: CASSVLGEKYTEAFF.

The V and J genes are TRBV29-1 and TRBJ1-2; the D gene is possibly TRBD1 (6 bases). The CDR3 has 13 amino acids. V lost 7 bases, J lost 7 bases, and 19 bases lay in between. CDR1 is SQVTM and CDR2 is ANQGSEA in the germline V gene. The CDR3, as DNA: TGCAGCGAGTCGGGCAGGGGCGCCGGTGGCTACACCTTC. This gives the protein CSESGRGAGGYTF.

The chain employs TRBV9 and TRBJ1-5; a weak D match, TRBD1 (5 bases). Trimming cost V 0 bases and J 3 bases, with 13 bases left between them. CDR1 SGDLS and CDR2 YYNGEE come from the germline V gene. This CDR3 region has 16 residues. In DNA, the CDR3 is TGTGCCAGCAGCGTAGGGGGGGGGGATGTCAATCAGCCCCAGCATTTT. The encoded protein is CASSVGGGDVNQPQHF.

The chain joins TRBV5-1 to TRBJ2-7, with 7 bases matching TRBD2. J gave up 2 bases and V 0 bases, and 8 bases lay outside the gene matches. This CDR3 has 16 amino acids. Germline CDR1 reads SGHRS; CDR2 reads YFSETQ. The CDR3 bases are TGCGCCAGCAGCTTGGCCCCGGCGGGAGAGGCCTACGAGCAGTACTTC. Protein: CASSLAPAGEAYEQYF.

V is TRBV7-9 and J is TRBJ1-1; D uncertain. V lost 5 bases to trimming and J lost 3 bases, with 7 bases between them. CDR3 length: 12 residues. Germline CDR1 reads SEHNR; CDR2 reads FQNEAQ (reference sequence). The CDR3 reads CASSPDHTEAFF. The CDR3 bases are TGTGCCAGCAGCCCGGATCACACTGAAGCTTTCTTT.

The chain combines TRBV4-3 with TRBJ1-4; no clear D. The V end was cut by 1 base, the J end by 7 bases, with 10 bases between. The V gene's germline CDR1 is LGHNA and CDR2 YSLEER. This CDR3 region has 14 residues. The CDR3 DNA is TGCGCCAGCAGCCAAGTTGGGGATGGTGAAAAACTGTTTTTT. Translation: CASSQVGDGEKLFF.

Written as DNA, the CDR3 is TGCAGTGCTAGAGGGGTGCGGGCTGAAGCTTTCTTT. Protein: CSARGVRAEAFF. The chain has TRBV20-1 and TRBJ1-1; D unresolved. Trimming removed 1 base at V and 6 bases at J, with 9 bases between. Germline CDR1 DFQATT, CDR2 SNEGSKA (reference sequence). CDR3 length equals 12 residues.

This clonotype was seen a few times. The chain is built from TRBV6-1 and TRBJ1-2; 12 nucleotides align to TRBD1. The CDR3 loop spans 15 amino acids. Germline lookup yields CDR1 MNHNS and CDR2 SASEGT. J gave up 7 bases and V 5 bases, and 8 bases lay outside the gene matches. The CDR3 sequence is CASSLGTGGYGGYTF. The CDR3 DNA sequence: TGTGCCAGCAGTCTCGGGACAGGGGGCTACGGTGGCTACACCTTC.

Ten or more counts support this clonotype. The rearrangement joins TRBV10-3 to TRBJ1-2; D uncertain. This CDR3 comprises 13 residues. Trimming took off 11 bases at V and 4 bases at J, with 17 bases between the two ends. CDR1 is ENHRY and CDR2 is SYGVKD in the germline V gene. The CDR3, as DNA: TGTGCCGGAGCGATCCATTGGGGCTATGGCTACACCTTC. This translates into CAGAIHWGYGYTF.

This clonotype was detected many times. The V and J genes are TRBV15 and TRBJ1-5; 8 positions agree with TRBD1. V trimming: 5 bases; J trimming: 5 bases; junction bases outside the gene matches: 5. The CDR3 is 14 residues long. Germline values: CDR1 LNHNV, CDR2 YYDKDF (reference sequence). The CDR3 loop is CATSEDRGYQPQHF. The CDR3 nucleotides are TGTGCCACCAGCGAAGACAGGGGTTATCAGCCCCAGCATTTT.

CDR3 region: CASSPSGIPDEQYF. The CDR3 nucleotides read TGTGCCAGCAGTCCTAGCGGGATCCCCGACGAGCAGTACTTC. The chain couples TRBV28 to TRBJ2-7, with 9 bases identical to TRBD2. The V gene end was trimmed by 5 bases and the J gene end by 5 bases; junction bases not matched to a gene: 7. This CDR3 has 14 amino acids. The V gene's germline CDR1 is MDHEN and CDR2 SYDVKM.

This clonotype was counted at least ten times. The genes are TRBV25-1 and TRBJ1-3, with 8 bases lining up with TRBD1. V was pared by 5 bases and J by 2 bases, with 5 bases of the junction left unmatched. The V gene's germline CDR1 is MGHDK and CDR2 SYGVNS. The CDR3 loop spans 15 amino acids. CDR3 bases: TGTGCCAGCAGTAAAAGGACAGGGACTGGAAACACCATATATTTT. It codes for CASSKRTGTGNTIYF.

This clonotype showed up just a few times. This chain joins TRBV5-1 and TRBJ2-2; D gene uncertain. CDR1 SGHRS and CDR2 YFSETQ come from the germline V gene. Between the trimmed V and J ends, which lost 0 bases and 6 bases, there was a span of 9 bases. This CDR3 comprises 14 residues. In nucleotides, the CDR3 is TGCGCCAGCAGCTTGGCGCTTAATCCCGGGGAGCTGTTTTTT. Translated: CASSLALNPGELFF.

This clonotype was observed many times. This chain links TRBV29-1 with TRBJ2-7; D gene ambiguous. This CDR3 is 13 amino acids long. V was trimmed by 6 bases and J by 0 bases, leaving 12 bases between them. Germline assignment: CDR1 SQVTM and CDR2 ANQGSEA. The CDR3 region has the DNA TGCAGCGTCCTGATCCAATTCTCCTACGAGCAGTACTTC. This codes for CSVLIQFSYEQYF.